This TCR beta chain was sequenced during a study of CD8 T cells in ankylosing spondylitis. Study-wide results and limits: What seemed typical of ankylosing spondylitis blood was a TCR beta motif built from 8 or 9 highly homologous variants. CD8+ by phenotype, disease-linked clones were relatively rare in peripheral blood. Earlier reports found some motif variants in synovial fluid and blood in reactive arthritis.

This clonotype occurred a few times. Antigen specificity is unknown. MiXCR was run by TCRdb on the 5' RACE reads, yielding one entry per CDR3 protein. The sample has 750,000 to 850,000 distinct CDR3 sequences, over 9.5% seen once. Between the trimmed V and J ends, which lost 6 bases and 5 bases, there was a span of 11 bases. The length of the CDR3 is 13 residues. The germline V gene has CDR1 ENHRY and CDR2 SYGVKD. Sequencing used blood, either unsorted or a sorted T cell fraction (not recorded which). This receptor was identified in a male donor with ankylosing spondylitis. The chain recombines TRBV10-3 with TRBJ2-1; no definite D call. The CDR3 DNA is TGTGCCATCAGCGCATCAGTGGACAATGAGCAGTTCTTC. This codes for CAISASVDNEQFF.